The TCR beta chain under discussion was sequenced for a study of blood T cells in healthy people across ages. Every donor provided 8.5 to 10 milliliters of peripheral blood. Losses at the gene ends were 5 bases for V and 1 base for J; bases not matched to a gene: 7. CDR3 length: 14 amino acids. The V gene's germline CDR1 is SQVTM and CDR2 ANQGSEA. For the second PCR, which ran for about 7 to 11 cycles, a sample-barcoded 5' primer and a J-beta primer mix were used. Tags on each cDNA molecule came from a template-switch adaptor with 12 random nucleotides. TCRdb itself ran the 5' RACE reads through MiXCR, one entry per CDR3 protein. The data contain under 750,000 distinct CDR3 sequences, 40% to 55% of them seen just once; the ten biggest clones take up 20% to 25%.

The sequence was obtained from an older man in good health. The rearrangement joins TRBV29-1 to TRBJ2-5; TRBD1 matches 7 bases. The sequenced sample was blood. In DNA form, the CDR3 reads TGCAGCGTTCCCCGTGGGACAGTCCAAGAGACCCAGTACTTC. This encodes CSVPRGTVQETQYF.